This T cell receptor (beta chain) was retrieved from a study of CD8 T cells in Susac syndrome. RNA in amounts of roughly 0.45 to 1 ug was reverse transcribed with random hexamers. Coverage of TCR beta CDR3 amplification by immunoSEQ multiplex PCR extended to 54 Vbeta and 13 Jbeta. TCRdb reprocessed the immunoSEQ multiplex PCR reads with MiXCR, giving one entry per CDR3 protein. The table lists 300,000 or so distinct CDR3 sequences, roughly 94% of them singletons, with more than 0.06% in the top ten. CD8+ and CD4+ T cells circulating in blood were sequenced for TCR beta. The study used treatment-naive patients who had stable or active relapsing-remitting disease as multiple sclerosis controls. Negative isolation was used for CD8+ and CD4+ T cells and FACS enrichment for TEMRA cells. In this sample, this clonotype turned up once. The sequenced sample consisted of CD4+ T cells from PBMCs. This clonotype originated in a human donor with multiple sclerosis.

In DNA, the CDR3 is TGTGCCAGCAGTCGGGACGCGGTCCACTACGAGCAGTACTTC. Protein sequence: CASSRDAVHYEQYF. The chain joins TRBV6-5 to TRBJ2-7; either TRBD1 or TRBD2 may fit D (5 bases each). Trimming left V 5 bases short and J 3 bases short, with 14 bases between. The CDR3 has 14 amino acids. Germline values: CDR1 MNHEY, CDR2 SVGAGI.